This is a list of T cell receptor beta chains from one sample in a study of T cell responses to AZD1222 COVID-19 vaccine. This table comes from immunoSEQ multiplex PCR, and its TCRdb copy is limited to in-frame clones, with some not included. The sample table includes about 140,000 clones. Sequenced sample: peripheral blood. The receptors come from an adult in good health. CDR3s leave out the opening cysteine and the closing phenylalanine or tryptophan.

V	length	CDR3
TRBV6-5	10	ASRTGLTEAF
TRBV5-1	12	ASSLRSGEGEQF
TRBV7-9	11	ASSTRQGSGYT
TRBV5-1	15	ASSPTPGLAENNEQF
TRBV9	14	ASSRRDRVVADTQY
TRBV5-1	13	ASSPPDRVTDTQY
TRBV10-3	13	AISDRNTLNYGYT
TRBV19	12	ASSARDRADTQY
TRBV21-1	14	ASSVPFTGTRQPQH
TRBV29-1	16	SVAGSGTGGRAKNIQY
TRBV28	13	ASSLGDRFNSPLH
TRBV18	13	ASSPQQGTNEKLF
TRBV12-1	15	ASSSTPETGVYNEQF
TRBV7-9	11	ASRGQGAYEQY
TRBV4-1	14	ASSQGDRGLRQPQH
TRBV7-9	10	ASRTDRGEQY
TRBV5-4	13	ASRTGGSKDTEAF
TRBV6-5	11	ASSRTLLGVYT
TRBV6-6	13	ASSPSAANTGELF
TRBV12-5	14	ASGFLAGGLSGELF
TRBV5-4	15	ASSLDLRAGNNYGYT
TRBV18	13	ASSPGQAVNTEAF
TRBV9	13	ASSGRGFRYNEQF
TRBV5-5	11	ASSTRDNYGYT
TRBV19	13	ASSMQGQPNQPQH
TRBV4-3	14	ASSQGTLSGANVLT
TRBV6-5	11	ASSMDRQGGYT